This passage covers 6 T cell receptor beta chains from one sample sequenced in a study of T cell responses to AZD1222 COVID-19 vaccine. Assay: immunoSEQ multiplex PCR; the TCRdb copy retains only in-frame clones and omits some. The table has over 150,000 clones, around nine tenths seen once. Sample: peripheral blood, taken on day 0 of AZD1222 vaccination. All receptors derive from an adult in good health.

The chain is built from TRBV19 and TRBJ1-4, with TRBD1 matching 7 bases. The CDR3 has 14 amino acids. Germline-derived CDR1 and CDR2 are LNHDA and SQIVND (reference sequence). V shed 5 bases and J 4 bases; nucleotides not matched to a gene: 4. This CDR3 is CASSGTAINEKLFF. The CDR3 DNA reads TGTGCCAGTAGTGGGACAGCGATTAATGAAAAACTGTTTTTT.

This chain joins TRBV9 and TRBJ2-2; TRBD2 is a possible D gene (5 bases). CDR1 and CDR2 (germline): SGDLS, YYNGEE. The CDR3 covers 15 residues. V lost 0 bases and J lost 5, with 11 bases in between. CDR3 nucleotides: TGTGCCAGCAGCGTAGTGGGAGATTCGACCGGGGAGCTGTTTTTT. The encoded protein is CASSVVGDSTGELFF. The variable domain in full, with the rest retrieved from reference TRBV9 and TRBJ2-2, is DSGVTQTPKHLITATGQRVTLRCSPRSGDLSVYWYQQSLDQGLQFLIQYYNGEERAKGNILERFSAQQFPDLHSELNLSSLELGDSALYFCASSVVGDSTGELFFGEGSRLTVL.

This clone is a singleton in its sample. The chain combines TRBV27 with TRBJ1-2; TRBD1 aligns across 8 bases. The length of the CDR3 is 13 residues. Germline V gives CDR1 MNHEY, CDR2 SMNVEV (reference sequence). Trimming at V came to 3 bases and at J to 10 bases, leaving 7 bases not matched to a gene. The CDR3 reads CASSFHRGADYTF. The CDR3 region has the DNA TGTGCCAGCAGTTTTCACAGGGGGGCTGACTACACCTTC.

The rearrangement joins TRBV4-1 to TRBJ1-1; D remains unclear. Germline loops: CDR1 MGHRA, CDR2 YSYEKL. CDR3 size: 16 residues. V was pared by 0 bases and J by 0 bases, with 11 bases between. The CDR3 DNA is TGCGCCAGCAGCCAAGAATTGGCGCAGCTGAACACTGAAGCTTTCTTT. Its translation: CASSQELAQLNTEAFF.

V and J are TRBV25-1 and TRBJ1-2; D is perhaps TRBD1 (5 bases). Germline CDR1 MGHDK, CDR2 SYGVNS. Trimming left V 5 bases short and J 5 bases short, with 9 bases between. This CDR3 is built from 12 residues. The CDR3 spells CASSQTAYGYTF. CDR3 in DNA: TGTGCCAGCAGTCAGACAGCTTATGGCTACACCTTC.

The chain employs TRBV3-1 (or the pseudogene TRBV3-2) and TRBJ2-3; D uncertain. The CDR3 loop spans 13 amino acids. Germline loops: CDR1 LGHDT, CDR2 YNNKEL (reference sequence). Trimming cost V 4 bases and J 5 bases, with 10 bases left between them. The CDR3 bases are TGTGCCAGCAGCCGAAGCCCGGGAGATACGCAGTATTTT. Protein sequence: CASSRSPGDTQYF.